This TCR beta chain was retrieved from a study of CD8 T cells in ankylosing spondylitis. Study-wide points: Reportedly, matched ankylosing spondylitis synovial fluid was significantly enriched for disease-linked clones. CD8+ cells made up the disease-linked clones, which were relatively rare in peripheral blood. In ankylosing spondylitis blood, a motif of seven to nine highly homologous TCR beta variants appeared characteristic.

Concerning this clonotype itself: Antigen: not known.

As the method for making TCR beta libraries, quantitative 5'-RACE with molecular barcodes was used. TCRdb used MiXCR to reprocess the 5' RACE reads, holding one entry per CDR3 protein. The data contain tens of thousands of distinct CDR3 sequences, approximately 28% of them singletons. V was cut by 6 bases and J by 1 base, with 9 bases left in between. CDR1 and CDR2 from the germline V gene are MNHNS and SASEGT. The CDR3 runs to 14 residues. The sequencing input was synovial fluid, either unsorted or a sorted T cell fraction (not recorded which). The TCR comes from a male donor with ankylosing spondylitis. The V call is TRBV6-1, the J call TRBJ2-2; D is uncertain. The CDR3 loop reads CASSSDWNTGELFF. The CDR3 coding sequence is TGTGCCAGCAGCTCCGACTGGAACACCGGGGAGCTGTTTTTT.